The 13 T cell receptor beta chains in this list originate from one sample, sequenced in a study of T cells in localized non-small cell lung cancer (dated by TCRdb to about 2020). Library preparation employed the immunoSEQ multiplex PCR assay. Imported from immuneACCESS, the table was reduced by TCRdb to in-frame sequences with V and J called. These copies leave out some clones; in studies compared against another copy, an unresolved V gene accounts for under half, and the cause of the remainder is not known. The sample table holds 10,000 to 15,000 clones, of which more than 75% were seen once. The ten largest clones add up to over 25% of the sample. The specimen was peripheral blood, collected before any cancer treatment. These receptors all stem from a male donor at least 60 years old with stage I squamous cell lung carcinoma.

The chain joins TRBV2 to TRBJ2-7; D not certain. The CDR3 runs 15 residues. V dropped 1 base and J dropped 5 bases, with 15 bases sitting between them. Germline CDR1 SNHLY, CDR2 FYNNEI. CDR3 nucleotides: TGTGCCAGCAGTGAAGAAGGCCAGGCAGGAGACGAGCAGTACTTC. Protein sequence: CASSEEGQAGDEQYF.

This clone was seen only once. CDR3 sequence reads: CASSSLGPMGTGLELFF. The CDR3 coding sequence is TGTGCCAGCAGTTCTCTCGGCCCGATGGGCACTGGTTTGGAGCTGTTTTTT. The rearrangement uses TRBV27 and TRBJ2-2; no clear D. This CDR3 contains 17 residues. V lost 4 bases and J lost 10, with 25 bases in between. Germline V lookup: CDR1 MNHEY, CDR2 SMNVEV (reference sequence).

This clone was counted a few times. V and J are TRBV5-1 and TRBJ2-5; a possible D gene is TRBD1 (6 bases). Germline values: CDR1 SGHRS, CDR2 YFSETQ. The CDR3 is made up of 11 amino acids. V lost 9 bases and J lost 3, with 9 bases in between. The CDR3 DNA reads as TGCGCCAACCACAGGGAAGAGACCCAGTACTTC. Translating it yields CANHREETQYF. The full variable domain, in which reference TRBV5-1 and TRBJ2-5 provide the parts outside the CDR3, is KAGVTQTPRYLIKTRGQQVTLSCSPISGHRSVSWYQQTPGQGLQFLFEYFSETQRNKGNFPGRFSGRQFSNSRSEMNVSTLELGDSALYLCANHREETQYFGPGTRLLVL.

V and J are TRBV23-1 and TRBJ2-7; D uncertain. TRBV23-1 counts as an open reading frame of uncertain function. V lost 0 bases and J lost 3, with 0 bases in between. There are 11 residues in the CDR3. The CDR3 is CASSQSYEQYF. CDR3 in DNA: TGCGCCAGCAGTCAATCCTACGAGCAGTACTTC.

This clone was counted only a few times. The rearrangement links TRBV30 to TRBJ2-7, with 8 bases that match TRBD2. V lost 3 bases and J lost 7; bases outside the gene matches: 8. This CDR3 region has 13 residues. In germline, CDR1 is GTSNPN, CDR2 SVGIG (reference sequence). The CDR3 DNA reads as TGTGCCTGGAGCCCACTTGCGGGAGGTGAGCAGTACTTC. Translation: CAWSPLAGGEQYF.

This clone was observed a few times. This chain connects TRBV2 to TRBJ2-1; D is possibly TRBD1 (5 bases). Per the germline V gene, CDR1 is SNHLY and CDR2 is FYNNEI. The CDR3 loop spans 14 amino acids. V gave up 2 bases and J gave up 9 bases, with 14 bases separating them. Written as DNA, the CDR3 is TGTGCCAGCAGTGAAAACGCAGGGTGGATTGAGCAGTTCTTC. As protein: CASSENAGWIEQFF.

The chain has TRBV6-1 and TRBJ1-4; D call uncertain. Germline V gene sequence: CDR1 MNHNS, CDR2 SASEGT. This CDR3 contains 13 residues. V was shortened by 6 bases and J by 8 bases, with 13 bases between the two germline ends. This chain's CDR3 is CASSPQGREKLFF. Written as DNA, the CDR3 is TGTGCCAGCAGCCCACAAGGGCGCGAAAAACTGTTTTTT.

This clone was counted only a few times. The V call is TRBV7-8, the J call TRBJ1-1, with no clear D. This CDR3 contains 12 residues. From germline, CDR1 is SGHVS and CDR2 FQNEAQ. V was cut by 1 base and J by 4 bases, with 4 bases left in between. The CDR3 loop is CASSLVSTEAFF. DNA of the CDR3: TGTGCCAGCAGCTTAGTTAGCACTGAAGCTTTCTTT. Full variable domain (missing parts from reference TRBV7-8 and TRBJ1-1): GAGVSQSPRYKVAKRGQDVALRCDPISGHVSLFWYQQALGQGPEFLTYFQNEAQLDKSGLPSDRFFAERPEGSVSTLKIQRTQQEDSAVYLCASSLVSTEAFFGQGTRLTVV.

This chain joins TRBV5-1 and TRBJ1-1; D is ambiguous. V lost 5 bases and J lost 4, with 9 bases in between. This CDR3 contains 12 residues. CDR1 is SGHRS and CDR2 is YFSETQ in the germline V gene. The CDR3 sequence: CASRGPATEAFF. For the CDR3, the DNA is TGCGCCAGCAGGGGTCCCGCCACTGAAGCTTTCTTT.

V gene TRBV7-7 combines with J gene TRBJ1-5; the D is unclear. V shed 1 base and J shed 4 bases, with 5 bases lying between them. Germline CDR1 reads SSHAT; CDR2 reads FNYEAQ (reference sequence). The CDR3 contains 13 residues. The CDR3 loop reads CASSLERNQPQHF. The CDR3 region has the DNA TGTGCCAGCAGCTTAGAGAGAAATCAGCCCCAGCATTTT. The whole variable domain, filled in from reference TRBV7-7 and TRBJ1-5, reads GAGVSQSPRYKVTKRGQDVTLRCDPISSHATLYWYQQALGQGPEFLTYFNYEAQPDKSGLPSDRFSAERPEGSISTLTIQRTEQRDSAMYRCASSLERNQPQHFGDGTRLSIL.

In its sample, this clone ranks as medium-sized. The same CDR3 arises from other DNA sequences in this sample as well. The chain joins TRBV28 to TRBJ1-3; D uncertain. CDR3 length: 14 residues. The ends were cut back, 7 bases at V and 0 bases at J, with 10 bases in the middle. Germline V gives CDR1 MDHEN, CDR2 SYDVKM. In DNA, the CDR3 is TGTGCCAGCACTACGGAGGTCTCTGGAAACACCATATATTTT. Protein: CASTTEVSGNTIYF.

By share, this clone ranks as medium-sized (0.01 to 0.1%). The chain has TRBV2 and TRBJ2-3, with 9 bases lining up with TRBD2. Unmatched junction bases numbered 6, after V lost 8 bases and J lost 3 bases. Germline CDR1 reads SNHLY; CDR2 reads FYNNEI. This CDR3 has 14 amino acids. CDR3 coding DNA: TGTGCCAGCTGTAGGACTAGCGCGACAGATACGCAGTATTTT. Residues: CASCRTSATDTQYF.

This clone was seen only a few times. The chain combines TRBV5-1 with TRBJ2-1; unclear D gene. Between the trimmed V and J ends, which lost 0 bases and 15 bases, there was a span of 22 bases. CDR1 SGHRS and CDR2 YFSETQ come from the germline V gene. The CDR3 is 15 amino acids. Written as DNA, the CDR3 is TGCGCCAGCAGCTTGGCCTCCGGACCCAGCCGACATCCGTTCTTC. Encoded protein: CASSLASGPSRHPFF.